The rows below give T cell receptor beta chains drawn from one sample of a study of blood T cells in healthy people across ages. TCRdb processed the 5' RACE reads anew with MiXCR; each CDR3 protein has one entry. The sample includes approximately 730,000 distinct CDR3 sequences, about 40% of them seen just once. Sequencing used blood. Receptor source: a woman between 55 and 75 years old in good health. Both conserved end residues are part of each CDR3. The D gene is left open where the match is weak. Expanded clones are given a class, and other clones once, few, many or no size at all.

J	D	V	size	DNA	CDR3
TRBJ2-7	-	TRBV6-5	-	TGTGCCAGCGGGTGGGATAGGACAAATACCTACGAGCAGTACTTC	CASGWDRTNTYEQYF
TRBJ2-7	TRBD2	TRBV29-1	-	TGCAGCGTGACTCGACTAGCGGGAGGGCCTGGCGAGCAGTACTTC	CSVTRLAGGPGEQYF
TRBJ2-5	-	TRBV2	-	TGTGCCAGCAAACGTGAAAGGTCCCAAGAGACCCAGTACTTC	CASKRERSQETQYF
TRBJ1-6	-	TRBV5-1	few	TGCGCCAGCAGCCTCACGACCGGGACATATAATTCACCCCTCCACTTT	CASSLTTGTYNSPLHF
TRBJ2-5	-	TRBV3-1	few	TGTGCCAGCAGCCAAGGCCCCGGAGAGACCCAGTACTTC	CASSQGPGETQYF
TRBJ2-1	TRBD1	TRBV12-5	-	TGTGCTAGTGGTTTGGTGGAAGGGGGCGTCTCCTACAATGAGCAGTTCTTC	CASGLVEGGVSYNEQFF
TRBJ2-7	-	TRBV20-1	-	TGCAGTGCTAGAGAGCGAGCGGAATACGAGCAGTACTTC	CSARERAEYEQYF
TRBJ2-5	-	TRBV14	-	TGTGCCAGCAGCCAAGGACAGGTCCTATGGGAGGCCCAGTACTTC	CASSQGQVLWEAQYF
TRBJ2-7	TRBD2	TRBV5-6	-	TGTGCCAGCAGGCCAACTAGCGGGAGGGCCTACAAGCAGTACTTC	CASRPTSGRAYKQYF
TRBJ2-3	-	TRBV5-1	-	TGCGCCAGCAGCTTGGGTGCAGAGGCTAGCACAGATACGCAGTATTTT	CASSLGAEASTDTQYF
TRBJ2-5	-	TRBV7-2	-	TGTGCCAGCAGCTCCAAAATAGGACGTAATGAGCAGTACTTC	CASSSKIGRNEQYF
TRBJ2-1	TRBD2	TRBV3-1	-	TGTGCCAGCAGCCAAGTATTAGGAGCGGGGTACAATGAGCAGTTCTTC	CASSQVLGAGYNEQFF
TRBJ2-1	-	TRBV9	once	TGTGCCAGCAGCGTCCCAGACTCGACCTCCTACAATGAGCAGTTCTTC	CASSVPDSTSYNEQFF
TRBJ2-7	-	TRBV9	many	TGTGCCAGCAGCGTAAAAGGCAGGGTATCCTACGAGCAGTACTTC	CASSVKGRVSYEQYF
TRBJ2-3	-	TRBV27	-	TGTGCCAGCAGTCCTAACATACCGGGCCCCAAGTCAAATACGCAGTATTTT	CASSPNIPGPKSNTQYF
TRBJ2-3	TRBD1	TRBV7-7	-	TGTGCTAGCAGCGCTGGACAGGGATCCGATACGCAGTATTTT	CASSAGQGSDTQYF
TRBJ1-6	-	TRBV7-2	-	TGTGCCAGCAGCTTAGAGGTCAGGGCCTCTAATTCACCCCTCCACTTT	CASSLEVRASNSPLHF
TRBJ2-7	-	TRBV10-3	-	TGTGCCATCAGGGGCCAGCAACTTTCCTACAATGAGCAGTACTTC	CAIRGQQLSYNEQYF
TRBJ2-1	-	TRBV7-2	many	TGTGCCAGCAGCTTAGGGCGGGAATTTGGCAATGAGCAGTTCTTC	CASSLGREFGNEQFF
TRBJ2-3	-	TRBV20-1	-	TGTAGTGCTAGAACCGGGACGGTCCACACAGTTACGCAGTATTTT	CSARTGTVHTVTQYF
TRBJ1-2	TRBD1	TRBV29-1	-	TGCAGCGTGCGGGACAGATCCTATGGCTACACCTTC	CSVRDRSYGYTF
TRBJ1-1	TRBD1	TRBV9	-	TGTGCCAGCAGCCCCAGACAGGGGAGTGTTACTGAAGCTTTCTTT	CASSPRQGSVTEAFF
TRBJ2-5	TRBD1	TRBV10-3	few	TGTGCCATCAGTGAGTCAACAGGGGTAGATGAGCAGTACTTC	CAISESTGVDEQYF
TRBJ1-1	TRBD1	TRBV12-3/TRBV12-4	few	TGTGCCAGCAGCGACACCGGGACAGGGGTAGAAGCTTTCTTT	CASSDTGTGVEAFF
TRBJ1-1	TRBD1	TRBV6-5	-	TGTGCCAGCAGCCCAGGACAGGTCTTGGGAAACACTGAAGCTTTCTTT	CASSPGQVLGNTEAFF
TRBJ2-1	TRBD2	TRBV9	-	TGTGCCAGCAGCGTAGCACAGCGGGGGGGATACAATGAGCAGTTCTTC	CASSVAQRGGYNEQFF
TRBJ2-3	TRBD1	TRBV10-3	-	TGTGCCATCAGTGAATCTAGGGGGCGACGCCCAGATACGCAGTATTTT	CAISESRGRRPDTQYF
TRBJ2-7	TRBD2	TRBV10-3	many	TGTGCCATCAAGGCTAGCGGGGGGGCCTCCTACGAGCAGTACTTC	CAIKASGGASYEQYF
TRBJ1-5	-	TRBV20-1	-	TGCAGTGCTAGGAAGGAGGGGTTGGGCAATCAGCCCCAGCATTTT	CSARKEGLGNQPQHF
TRBJ2-6	-	TRBV6-2/TRBV6-3	few	TGTGCCAGCAGTTTTTTACGTCGGCTCTCTGGGGCCAACGTCCTGACTTTC	CASSFLRRLSGANVLTF
TRBJ2-1	-	TRBV4-3	-	TGCGCCAGCAGGCGGGGAGAGGGAAGCAATGAGCAGTTCTTC	CASRRGEGSNEQFF
TRBJ2-7	-	TRBV28	few	TGTGCCAGCAGCCCACCGGGCGGAATCTACGAGCAGTACTTC	CASSPPGGIYEQYF
TRBJ2-7	-	TRBV12-3/TRBV12-4	few	TGTGCCAGCACAACACAGGGCTACGAGCAGTACTTC	CASTTQGYEQYF
TRBJ2-1	TRBD2	TRBV7-3	-	TGTGCCAGCAGCTTCGCAGGGAGTCGCGGGGGCAATGAGCAGTTCTTC	CASSFAGSRGGNEQFF
TRBJ2-1	-	TRBV27	few	TGTGCCAGCAGTTTCCCCCCGAGTCATGAGCAGTTCTTC	CASSFPPSHEQFF
TRBJ2-7	-	TRBV4-1	-	TGCGCCAGCAGCCAAGGGGTAGGCGAAAACTACGAGCAGTACTTC	CASSQGVGENYEQYF
TRBJ2-1	TRBD2	TRBV12-3/TRBV12-4	few	TGTGCCAGCAGTCGGCCCCGGACTAGCGGGGGGGGAAAGTTCTTC	CASSRPRTSGGGKFF
TRBJ2-7	-	TRBV25-1	few	TGTGCCAGCAGAAGGCGCACCTACGAGCAGTACTTC	CASRRRTYEQYF
TRBJ2-5	-	TRBV20-1	-	TGCAGTGCTAGGCCTTACAGCAGGGGAGAGACCCAGTACTTC	CSARPYSRGETQYF
TRBJ2-1	TRBD2	TRBV20-1	many	TGCAGTGCTAGGGGACTAGCGCATTACAATGAGCAGTTCTTC	CSARGLAHYNEQFF
TRBJ2-5	-	TRBV29-1	-	TGCAGCAGCAAGGGGGAGACCCAGTACTTC	CSSKGETQYF
TRBJ2-6	-	TRBV9	many	TGTGCCAGCAGCGTCGCGGGGCGAAACAACGTCCTGACTTTC	CASSVAGRNNVLTF
TRBJ1-5	-	TRBV6-2/TRBV6-3	-	TGTGCCAGCAGTTATGGGGGGAAGCAGAGCAATCAGCCCCAGCATTTT	CASSYGGKQSNQPQHF
TRBJ1-5	TRBD1	TRBV29-1	many	TGCAGCGTCCCGGGACAGGGGATGGATCAGCCCCAGCATTTT	CSVPGQGMDQPQHF
TRBJ2-1	-	TRBV11-2	-	TGTGCCAGCAGTCCCCTAGTTGGGGGGTCCTACAATGAGCAGTTCTTC	CASSPLVGGSYNEQFF
TRBJ2-1	-	TRBV6-6	many	TGTGCCAGCAGGGAATACAATGAGCAGTTCTTC	CASREYNEQFF
TRBJ1-5	-	TRBV28	-	TGTGCCAGCAGTATAGGGGGTCTTCACAATCAGCCCCAGCATTTT	CASSIGGLHNQPQHF
TRBJ2-3	TRBD1	TRBV3-1	-	TGTGCCAGCAGCCACGGGGACAGGGGATCAGATACGCAGTATTTT	CASSHGDRGSDTQYF
TRBJ1-4	TRBD1	TRBV4-1	-	TGCGCCAGCAGCCCCGGGCAGGGGGCTTCTAATGAAAAACTGTTTTTT	CASSPGQGASNEKLFF
TRBJ2-4	TRBD2	TRBV7-9	-	TGTGCCAGCACTCCCCGACTAGCGTCCCTGCTAGCCAAAAACATTCAGTACTTC	CASTPRLASLLAKNIQYF
TRBJ2-1	TRBD2	TRBV10-1	-	TGCGCCAGCAGTGGCGGGACTAGCGGGGGAAGCTCCTACAATGAGCAGTTCTTC	CASSGGTSGGSSYNEQFF
TRBJ1-1	TRBD1	TRBV12-3/TRBV12-4	-	TGTGCCAGCAGTTTAGTTGGGGACAGTTATGAAGCTTTCTTT	CASSLVGDSYEAFF
TRBJ2-1	TRBD2	TRBV20-1	few	TGCAGTGCCAACTCCGGACTAGAGCCTTACAATGAGCAGTTCTTC	CSANSGLEPYNEQFF
TRBJ2-4	-	TRBV18	-	TGTGCCAGCTCACCTGGAGGACAGTGGGCCAAAAACATTCAGTACTTC	CASSPGGQWAKNIQYF